This TCR beta chain derives from a study of post-analysis software for immune sequencing data. Study as a whole: The courses of disease that were included comprised relapsing-remitting, secondary progressive and progressive-relapsing multiple sclerosis.

The CDR3 length is 16 residues. Deletions cut 0 bases from V and 3 bases from J, with 14 bases between. Germline CDR1 LGHNA, CDR2 YSLEER. On this clonotype itself: Its cognate antigen is unknown.

The study's findings and limits: TRBV segments more frequent in patients than in controls numbered five and included TRBV5-6, TRBV5-1 and TRBV20-1.

TCR beta cDNA libraries included unique molecular identifiers. T cells numbering 1 to 10 million gave rise to 500,000 to 600,000 cDNA molecules. TCRdb re-analysed the PCR reads in MiXCR, keeping a single row per CDR3 protein. The data contain hundreds of thousands of distinct CDR3 sequences, approximately 30% of them singletons. The chain has TRBV4-3 and TRBJ1-2, with a tentative D call TRBD1 (5 bases). The sample comprised blood. The TCR originated in a girl between 5 and 17 years old with multiple sclerosis. DNA of the CDR3: TGCGCCAGCAGCCAAGATAACGGTGGAGGGGACTATGGCTACACCTTC. Its protein product is CASSQDNGGGDYGYTF.